This record looks at one T cell receptor (beta chain) sequence and its context. The germline V gene encodes CDR1 MNHNY and CDR2 SVGAGI (reference sequence). V was clipped by 5 bases and J by 3 bases; unmatched bases: 6. This CDR3 region has 14 residues. These data originate in a study of T cell changes during pregnancy in multiple sclerosis. The protocol was immunoSEQ multiplex PCR, while the TCRdb copy is restricted to in-frame clones and leaves out a portion. The sample comprises tens of thousands of clones, under 95% of which are singletons, and 0.4% to 0.55% rests with the top ten. The chain has TRBV6-6 and TRBJ1-2, with TRBD1 matching over 7 bases. Sequencing was performed on CD4+ T cells from peripheral blood mononuclear cells, taken in the third trimester of pregnancy. The clonotype originates from a female donor with multiple sclerosis, enrolled in a pregnancy study. CDR3 nucleotide sequence: TGTGCCAGCAGTGGACAGGCCCCCGACTATGGCTACACCTTC. This gives the protein CASSGQAPDYGYTF.